This TCR beta chain was sequenced for a study of blood T cell repertoires in COVID-19. The overall study: In each case, the material was cDNA or gDNA derived from T cells, B-cell-depleted T cells, or PBMCs.

Produced via immunoSEQ multiplex PCR; TCRdb's table is partial and in-frame only. The sample consists of approximately 40,000 clones, around four fifths of them appearing once. In germline, CDR1 is MNHEY, CDR2 SMNVEV (reference sequence). V lost 3 bases, J lost 2 bases, and 2 bases stayed unmatched. The CDR3 extends over 14 amino acids. V is TRBV27 and J is TRBJ2-3; 7 bases line up with TRBD2. Sequenced material: peripheral blood. The sequence derives from a human donor in a cohort sampled during active COVID-19. CDR3 DNA: TGTGCCAGCAGTTTCCGGGAGGTCACAGATACGCAGTATTTT. Encoded protein: CASSFREVTDTQYF.